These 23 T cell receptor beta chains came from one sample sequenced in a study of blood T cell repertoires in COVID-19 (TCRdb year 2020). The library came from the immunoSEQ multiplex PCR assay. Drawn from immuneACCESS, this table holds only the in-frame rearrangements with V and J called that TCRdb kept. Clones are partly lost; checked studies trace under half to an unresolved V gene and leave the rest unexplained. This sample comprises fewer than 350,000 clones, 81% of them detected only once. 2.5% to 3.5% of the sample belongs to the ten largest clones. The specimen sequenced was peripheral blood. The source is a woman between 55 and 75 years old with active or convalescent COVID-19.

The CDR3 DNA sequence: TGCGCCAGCAGCTTCACTGGGCGGGCCACAGATACGCAGTATTTT. This codes for CASSFTGRATDTQYF. The rearrangement joins TRBV5-1 to TRBJ2-3, with a weak D call TRBD2 (5 bases). Between the trimmed V and J ends, which lost 2 bases and 2 bases, there was a span of 12 bases. CDR1 SGHRS and CDR2 YFSETQ come from the germline V gene. CDR3 length equals 15 residues.

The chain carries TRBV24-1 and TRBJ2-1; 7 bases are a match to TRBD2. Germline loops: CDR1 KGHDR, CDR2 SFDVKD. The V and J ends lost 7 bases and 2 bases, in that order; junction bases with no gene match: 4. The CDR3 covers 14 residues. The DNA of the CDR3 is TGTGCCACCAGCGGGAGCGGGGCCTACAATGAGCAGTTCTTC. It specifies CATSGSGAYNEQFF.

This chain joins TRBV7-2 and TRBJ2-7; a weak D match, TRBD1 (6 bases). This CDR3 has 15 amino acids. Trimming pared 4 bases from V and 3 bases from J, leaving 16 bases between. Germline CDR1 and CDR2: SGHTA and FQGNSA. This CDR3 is CASSSNGAGDYEQYF. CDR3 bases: TGTGCCAGCAGCTCGAACGGGGCAGGGGACTACGAGCAGTACTTC.

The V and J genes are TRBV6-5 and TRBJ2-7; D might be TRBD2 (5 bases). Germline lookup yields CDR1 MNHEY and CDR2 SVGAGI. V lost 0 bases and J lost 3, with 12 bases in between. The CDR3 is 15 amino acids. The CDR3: CASSYSRRGNYEQYF. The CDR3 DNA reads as TGTGCCAGCAGTTACTCCCGGAGAGGGAACTACGAGCAGTACTTC.

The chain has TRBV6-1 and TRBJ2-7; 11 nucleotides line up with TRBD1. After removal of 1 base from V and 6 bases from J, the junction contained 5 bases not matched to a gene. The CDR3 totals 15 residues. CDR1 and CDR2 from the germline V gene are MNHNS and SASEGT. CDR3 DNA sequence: TGTGCCAGCAGTGAAGTTCGGGACAGGGGGATCGAGCAGTACTTC. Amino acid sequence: CASSEVRDRGIEQYF.

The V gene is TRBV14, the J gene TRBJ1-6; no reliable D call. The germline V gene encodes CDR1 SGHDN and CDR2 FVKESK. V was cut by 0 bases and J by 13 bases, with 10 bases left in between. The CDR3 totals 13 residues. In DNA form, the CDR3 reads TGTGCCAGCAGCCAAGATCAGGTTGCCCCCCTCCACTTT. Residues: CASSQDQVAPLHF.

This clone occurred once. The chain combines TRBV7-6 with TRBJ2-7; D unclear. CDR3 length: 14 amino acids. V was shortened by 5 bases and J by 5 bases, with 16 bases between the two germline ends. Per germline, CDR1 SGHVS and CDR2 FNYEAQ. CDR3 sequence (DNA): TGTGCCAGCAGCCCCCGATACAGAAGCCACGAGCAGTACTTC. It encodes CASSPRYRSHEQYF.

CDR3 coding DNA: TGTGCCAGCAGTGAAGCGCTACAGGGGGCGTATAGGGCTAACTATGGCTACACCTTC. It specifies CASSEALQGAYRANYGYTF. This rearrangement joins TRBV6-1 to TRBJ1-2, with 9 bases fitting TRBD1. This CDR3 is 19 amino acids long. The trim removed 0 bases at V and 0 bases at J, leaving 11 bases unmatched. The germline gives CDR1 MNHNS, CDR2 SASEGT.

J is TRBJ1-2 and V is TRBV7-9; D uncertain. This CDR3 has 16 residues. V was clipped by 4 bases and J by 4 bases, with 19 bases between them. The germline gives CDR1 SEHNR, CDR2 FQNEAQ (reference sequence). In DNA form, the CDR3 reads TGTGCCAGCAGCTCGGGCGACACGGCCGGAGGCTATGGCTACACCTTC. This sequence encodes CASSSGDTAGGYGYTF.

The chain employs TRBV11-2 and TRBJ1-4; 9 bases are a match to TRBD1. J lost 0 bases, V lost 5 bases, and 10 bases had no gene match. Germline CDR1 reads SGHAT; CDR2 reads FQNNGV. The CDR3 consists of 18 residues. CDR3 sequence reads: CASSHWGQGEATNEKLFF. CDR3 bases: TGTGCCAGCAGCCACTGGGGACAGGGAGAAGCAACTAATGAAAAACTGTTTTTT.

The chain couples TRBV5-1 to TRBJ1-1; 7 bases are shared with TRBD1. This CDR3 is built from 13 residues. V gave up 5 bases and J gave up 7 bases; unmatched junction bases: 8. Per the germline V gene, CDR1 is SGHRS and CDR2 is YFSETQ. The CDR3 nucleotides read TGCGCCAGCAGTGTAGGGGGCTCTGATGAAGCTTTCTTT. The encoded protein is CASSVGGSDEAFF. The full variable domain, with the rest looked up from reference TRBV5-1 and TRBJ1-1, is KAGVTQTPRYLIKTRGQQVTLSCSPISGHRSVSWYQQTPGQGLQFLFEYFSETQRNKGNFPGRFSGRQFSNSRSEMNVSTLELGDSALYLCASSVGGSDEAFFGQGTRLTVV.

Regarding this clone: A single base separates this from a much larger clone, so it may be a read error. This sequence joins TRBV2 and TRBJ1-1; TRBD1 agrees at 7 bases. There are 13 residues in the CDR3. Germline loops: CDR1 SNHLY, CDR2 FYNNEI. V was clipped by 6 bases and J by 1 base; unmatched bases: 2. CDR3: CASRDRTNTEAFF. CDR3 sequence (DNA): TGTGCCAGCAGGGACAGGACGAACACTGAAGCTTTCTTT. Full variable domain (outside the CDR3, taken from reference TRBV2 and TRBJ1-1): EPEVTQTPSHQVTQMGQEVILRCVPISNHLYFYWYRQILGQKVEFLVSFYNNEISEKSEIFDDQFSVERPDGSNFTLKIRSTKLEDSAMYFCASRDRTNTEAFFGQGTRLTVV.

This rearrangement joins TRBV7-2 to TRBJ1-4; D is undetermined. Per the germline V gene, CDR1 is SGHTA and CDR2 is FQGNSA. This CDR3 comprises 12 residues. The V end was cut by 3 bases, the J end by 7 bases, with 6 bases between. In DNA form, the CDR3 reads TGTGCCAGCAGCTTTCCGGGTGAAAAACTGTTTTTT. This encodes CASSFPGEKLFF.

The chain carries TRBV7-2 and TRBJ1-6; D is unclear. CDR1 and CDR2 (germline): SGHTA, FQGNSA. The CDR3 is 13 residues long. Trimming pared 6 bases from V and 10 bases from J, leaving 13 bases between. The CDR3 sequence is CASRSGGKSPLHF. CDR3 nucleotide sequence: TGTGCCAGCAGGTCAGGAGGGAAATCACCCCTCCACTTT.

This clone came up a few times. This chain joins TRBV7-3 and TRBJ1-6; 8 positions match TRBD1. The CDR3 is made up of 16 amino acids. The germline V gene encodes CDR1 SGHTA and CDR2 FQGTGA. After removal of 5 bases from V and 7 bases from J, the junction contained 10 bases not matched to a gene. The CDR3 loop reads CASSRSGTGVNSPLHF. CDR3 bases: TGTGCCAGCAGCCGGTCGGGGACAGGAGTCAATTCACCCCTCCACTTT.

The chain's CDR3 is CASSRRDRVDTGELFF. For the CDR3, the DNA is TGCGCCAGCAGCCGCCGGGACAGGGTCGACACCGGGGAGCTGTTTTTT. V and J are TRBV4-3 and TRBJ2-2; 9 bases are a match to TRBD1. J gave up 3 bases and V 4 bases, and 6 bases lay outside the gene matches. Germline assignment: CDR1 LGHNA and CDR2 YSLEER. There are 16 residues in the CDR3.

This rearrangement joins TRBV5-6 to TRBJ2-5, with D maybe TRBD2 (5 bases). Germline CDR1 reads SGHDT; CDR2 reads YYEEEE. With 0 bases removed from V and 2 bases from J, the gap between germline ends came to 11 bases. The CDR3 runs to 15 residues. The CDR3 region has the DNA TGTGCCAGCAGCTTGGGCCGAGCGGTACAAGAGACCCAGTACTTC. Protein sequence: CASSLGRAVQETQYF. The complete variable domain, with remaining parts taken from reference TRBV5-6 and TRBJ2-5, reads DAGVTQSPTHLIKTRGQQVTLRCSPKSGHDTVSWYQQALGQGPQFIFQYYEEEERQRGNFPDRFSGHQFPNYSSELNVNALLLGDSALYLCASSLGRAVQETQYFGPGTRLLVL.

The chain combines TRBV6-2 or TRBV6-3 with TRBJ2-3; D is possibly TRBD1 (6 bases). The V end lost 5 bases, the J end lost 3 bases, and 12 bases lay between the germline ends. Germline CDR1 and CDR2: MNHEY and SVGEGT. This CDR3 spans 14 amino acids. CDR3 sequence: CASSHRVGTDTQYF. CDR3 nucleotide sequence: TGTGCCAGCAGTCACAGGGTTGGAACAGATACGCAGTATTTT.

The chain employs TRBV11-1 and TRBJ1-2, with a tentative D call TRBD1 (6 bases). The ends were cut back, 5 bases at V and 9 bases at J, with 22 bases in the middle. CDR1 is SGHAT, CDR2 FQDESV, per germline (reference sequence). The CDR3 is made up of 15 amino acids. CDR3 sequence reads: CASSRNIDRSESYTF. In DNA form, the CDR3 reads TGTGCCAGCAGCCGAAACATCGACAGGTCCGAAAGCTACACCTTC.

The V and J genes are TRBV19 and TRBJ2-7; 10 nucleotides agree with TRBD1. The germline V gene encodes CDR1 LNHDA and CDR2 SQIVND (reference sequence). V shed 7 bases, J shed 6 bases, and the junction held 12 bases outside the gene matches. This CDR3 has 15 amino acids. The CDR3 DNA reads TGTGCCAGTACCCCCGGGGACAGGGGTACTTCCGAGCAGTACTTC. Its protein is CASTPGDRGTSEQYF.

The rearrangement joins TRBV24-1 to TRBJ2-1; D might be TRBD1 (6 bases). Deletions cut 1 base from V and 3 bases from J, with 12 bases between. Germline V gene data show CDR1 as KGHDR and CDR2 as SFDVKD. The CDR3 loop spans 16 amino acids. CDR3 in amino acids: CATSDFQGKGYNEQFF. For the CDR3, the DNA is TGTGCCACCAGTGATTTTCAGGGGAAGGGCTACAATGAGCAGTTCTTC.

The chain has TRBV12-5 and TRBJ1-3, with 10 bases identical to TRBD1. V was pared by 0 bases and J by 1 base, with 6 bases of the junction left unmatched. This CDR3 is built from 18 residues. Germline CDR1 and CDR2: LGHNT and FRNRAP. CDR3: CASGLVLGTGESGNTIYF. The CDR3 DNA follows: TGTGCTAGTGGTTTGGTACTTGGGACAGGGGAATCTGGAAACACCATATATTTT.

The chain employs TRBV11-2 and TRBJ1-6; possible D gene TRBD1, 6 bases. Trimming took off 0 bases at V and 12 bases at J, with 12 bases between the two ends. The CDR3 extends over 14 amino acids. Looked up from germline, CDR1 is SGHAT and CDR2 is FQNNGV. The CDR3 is CASSLDPGTLPLHF. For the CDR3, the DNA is TGTGCCAGCAGCTTAGACCCCGGGACATTACCCCTCCACTTT.